The subject of this entry is one T cell receptor beta chain. This clonotype was picked up many times. The target of this receptor is not known. The sample holds no much larger clone one base away, and base qualities are not on file. The CDR3 spans 16 residues, from the cysteine through the phenylalanine. CDR3 DNA only is kept here, 48 bases in frame from base 1. CDR1 is given as SGDLS and CDR2 as YYNGEE, both from the germline V gene. V was cut back by 0 bases and J by 4 bases, leaving a gap of 16 bases between them. Reads for this sample came from an Illumina HiSeq 2000. Multiplex PCR amplification was used to build the TCR beta chain libraries. High-throughput sequencing was used to analyze the amplified TCR beta chain products. In TCRdb, the public reads were trimmed at Q25 with fastp and aligned with MiXCR, with productive beta chains retained. Every entry covers one CDR3 protein and lists the most common genes and DNA from its rows. This sample comprises over 20,000 distinct CDR3 sequences, roughly 20% of them detected only once. The biggest ten clones account for about 14% of the sample.

The sample originates from a study of breast tumors, draining lymph nodes, adjacent tissues (TCRdb year 2016). Broadly, across the study: Breast cancer patients provided tumor, adjacent nontumor tissue and axillary lymph nodes, and the study compared the TCR beta repertoires across these three sources. The study was designed to assess the relationships and possible T-cell exchange between tumor, surrounding tissue and draining lymph node repertoires in human breast cancer. General conclusions and limits of the study: A scenario in which most tumor T cells derive from the lymph node and then expand within tumor tissue was judged to be consistent with the data. Tumor T-cell repertoires showed less diversity than lymph node repertoires and more diversity than nontumor tissue repertoires, and tumor T-cell repertoires showed preferential V and J gene usage. The study presented the conclusion that tumor T cells originate in lymph nodes as consistent with a hypothesis, not as something directly demonstrated. Tumor and nontumor tissue repertoires were found to be significantly more similar in luminal-like than in basal-like breast cancer.

Input material: breast tumor tissue. The V and J genes are TRBV9 and TRBJ1-2; the D segment could be TRBD1, given 6 matching bases. The source of this sequence is a female donor with breast cancer. Some clones in this sample may be carry-over from other donors' samples. CDR3 region: CASSVDGTFGGYGYTF. In nucleotides, the sequence is TGTGCCAGCAGCGTAGACGGGACATTCGGCGGCTATGGCTACACCTTC.